This T cell receptor beta chain was retrieved from a study of cytomegalovirus exposure and HLA in healthy donors. In the study overall: Just over 80% of 398 genotyped donors fell in the Caucasian-associated ancestry cluster.

Turning to this clone: Its antigen is undetermined.

Study outcomes and limitations: Analysis performed later found under 20,000 TCR beta sequences associated with HLA alleles at 0.05 false discovery rate.

PCR was performed using 60 Vbeta and 13 Jbeta primers. Clones were sequenced by immunoSEQ multiplex PCR, and TCRdb holds only the in-frame ones, with some missing. The sample holds hundreds of thousands of clones; over 60% are singletons and the top ten take under 0.8%. Trimming took 6 bases from V and 2 from J; bases not matched to a gene: 4. The length of the CDR3 is 14 residues. Germline V gives CDR1 SGHVS, CDR2 FNYEAQ. Donors likely had unrecorded immune exposures despite being nominally healthy when sampled. Sequences were obtained from PBMCs. The TCR was taken from a young man in good health and CMV-seronegative. J is TRBJ1-5 and V is TRBV7-6, with TRBD1 identical over 7 bases. DNA for the CDR3: TGTGCCAGCAGTCGACAGGGCGGCAATCAGCCCCAGCATTTT. It specifies CASSRQGGNQPQHF.